The 12 T cell receptor beta chains given below trace back to one sample, sequenced in a study of control samples from healthy donors and cancer patients. The method was immunoSEQ multiplex PCR; TCRdb's version includes in-frame clones alone and lacks a portion of them. The sample records about 150,000 clones, approximately 96% being singletons. Sequenced input: blood. These receptors came from a middle-aged man in good health.

This chain links TRBV4-3 with TRBJ1-4; D may be TRBD1 (5 bases). Trimming cost V 0 bases and J 4 bases, with 12 bases left between them. From germline, CDR1 is LGHNA and CDR2 YSLEER. CDR3 length: 16 amino acids. CDR3: CASSQELAGLNEKLFF. CDR3 DNA: TGCGCCAGCAGCCAAGAACTGGCAGGGCTTAATGAAAAACTGTTTTTT.

The chain has TRBV24-1 and TRBJ1-6; D ambiguous. The V and J ends lost 5 bases and 10 bases respectively, with 17 bases between them. This CDR3 is built from 15 residues. Germline lookup yields CDR1 KGHDR and CDR2 SFDVKD. The CDR3 here is CATSGRFRADSPLHF. CDR3 in DNA: TGTGCCACCAGTGGAAGGTTTAGGGCGGACTCACCCCTCCACTTT.

The V call is TRBV7-8, the J call TRBJ1-5, with a weak D call TRBD1 (5 bases). The CDR3 length is 14 residues. In germline, CDR1 is SGHVS, CDR2 FQNEAQ. Trimming left V 1 base short and J 9 bases short, with 13 bases between. CDR3 region: CASSLDSQGGPQHF. DNA of the CDR3: TGTGCCAGCAGCTTAGATAGTCAGGGCGGGCCCCAGCATTTT.

J is TRBJ2-1 and V is TRBV11-1; the match to TRBD2 covers 12 bases. Trimming took 1 base from V and 6 from J; bases not matched to a gene: 4. Germline CDR1 reads SGHAT; CDR2 reads FQDESV (reference sequence). The CDR3 is 16 amino acids. Here the CDR3 DNA reads TGTGCCAGCAGCTTAGGGCTAGCGGGGGGGCGCAATGAGCAGTTCTTC. Translating it yields CASSLGLAGGRNEQFF.

This chain's CDR3 is CASSLRRPGTGGEVTF. CDR3 DNA: TGTGCCAGCAGCCTCCGCCGTCCCGGGACAGGAGGGGAAGTGACTTTC. V and J are TRBV7-9 and TRBJ2-6; 8 bases are a match to TRBD1. Germline-derived CDR1 and CDR2 are SEHNR and FQNEAQ (reference sequence). The CDR3 extends over 16 amino acids. V lost 5 bases to trimming and J lost 17 bases; unmatched junction nucleotides: 20. Filled out from reference TRBV7-9 and TRBJ2-6, the complete variable domain reads DTGVSQNPRHKITKRGQNVTFRCDPISEHNRLYWYRQTLGQGPEFLTYFQNEAQLEKSRLLSDRFSAERPKGSFSTLEIQRTEQGDSAMYLCASSLRRPGTGGEVTFGAGSRLTVL.

The chain couples TRBV5-1 to TRBJ1-2; D remains unclear. This CDR3 is 13 amino acids long. In germline, CDR1 is SGHRS, CDR2 YFSETQ. V gave up 4 bases and J gave up 4 bases, with 11 bases separating them. The CDR3 coding sequence is TGCGCCAGCAGCCCGGGAGGGTCCTATGGCTACACCTTC. This sequence encodes CASSPGGSYGYTF.

The CDR3 DNA sequence: TGTGCCAGCAGTCGCTCGAGTGGGGCCTACGAGCAGTACTTC. Translating it yields CASSRSSGAYEQYF. The V call is TRBV7-2, the J call TRBJ2-7; no reliable D call. V was clipped by 6 bases and J by 2 bases, with 14 bases between them. The germline V gene has CDR1 SGHTA and CDR2 FQGNSA. The CDR3 covers 14 residues.

The rearrangement links TRBV18 to TRBJ2-7, with 8 bases lining up with TRBD1. This CDR3 is 12 amino acids long. The trim removed 6 bases at V and 6 bases at J, leaving 4 bases unmatched. CDR1 is KGHSH, CDR2 LQKENI, per germline. The CDR3 nucleotides are TGTGCCAGCTCCCCGGACAGGGTCGAGCAGTACTTC. It translates to CASSPDRVEQYF.

This sequence joins TRBV28 and TRBJ1-1; D gene ambiguous. The CDR3 consists of 14 residues. In germline, CDR1 is MDHEN, CDR2 SYDVKM. The germline V and J ends were trimmed by 6 bases and 1 base, with 12 bases remaining between them. CDR3 DNA sequence: TGTGCCAGCAGCTTAGCCGGCGGGAACACTGAAGCTTTCTTT. Translated, it gives CASSLAGGNTEAFF.

DNA of the CDR3: TGCAGCGGCCTAACTACGACCTATGGCTACACCTTC. This codes for CSGLTTTYGYTF. The rearrangement joins TRBV29-1 to TRBJ1-2; unclear D gene. In germline, CDR1 is SQVTM, CDR2 ANQGSEA. The CDR3 covers 12 residues. V lost 7 bases to trimming and J lost 4 bases, with 13 bases between them.

The chain couples TRBV6-5 to TRBJ1-5; D gene uncertain. Germline CDR1 is MNHEY and CDR2 is SVGAGI. The length of the CDR3 is 12 residues. Trimming cost V 5 bases and J 3 bases, with 5 bases left between them. The CDR3 bases are TGTGCCAGCAGTCAGTACAATCAGCCCCAGCATTTT. Protein: CASSQYNQPQHF.

V usage is TRBV3-1 (or the pseudogene TRBV3-2) and J usage is TRBJ2-2; D is undetermined. The V gene's germline CDR1 is LGHDT and CDR2 YNNKEL (reference sequence). This CDR3 has 12 amino acids. V was cut by 4 bases and J by 7 bases, with 7 bases left in between. The CDR3 DNA follows: TGTGCCAGCAGCCTGATGAGCGGGGAGCTGTTTTTT. Translation gives CASSLMSGELFF.